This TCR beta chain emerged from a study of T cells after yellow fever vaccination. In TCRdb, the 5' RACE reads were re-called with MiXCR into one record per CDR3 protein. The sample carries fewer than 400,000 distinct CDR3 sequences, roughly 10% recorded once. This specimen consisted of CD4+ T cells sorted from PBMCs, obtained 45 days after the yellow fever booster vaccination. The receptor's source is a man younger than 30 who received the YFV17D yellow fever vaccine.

This CDR3 is CASSQDYTAHNQPQHF. The CDR3 DNA is TGCGCCAGCAGCCAAGACTATACGGCTCACAATCAGCCCCAGCATTTT. The chain employs TRBV4-3 and TRBJ1-5, with unresolved D. The CDR3 extends over 16 amino acids. Germline CDR1 reads LGHNA; CDR2 reads YSLEER. Trimming took 0 bases from V and 3 from J, leaving 12 bases between them.